This T cell receptor (beta chain) appears in the sequencing data of a study of beta chain features in type 1 diabetes. Study-level background: Healthy donors resembled patients in age, gender and cell yields.

CDR3 length: 15 residues. V was pared by 10 bases and J by 5 bases, with 14 bases of the junction left unmatched. CDR1 is MDHEN, CDR2 SYDVKM, per germline. Sorting that relied on CD45RO/CCR7/CD25/CD127/CD95/CD27 yielded CD4+ naive, central memory, regulatory and stem cell-like memory cells. Study findings and constraints: Patients with Type 1 diabetes showed moderately but significantly shorter TCRB CDR3s in all four CD4+ subsets.

This clone was seen a few times. Its matching antigen is unknown. Every bit of the isolated RNA underwent reverse transcription, so sequencing read expressed TCRB transcripts. Profiling relied on immunoSEQ multiplex PCR, and the TCRdb table lists in-frame clones only, not all of them. The sample yields 300,000 to 400,000 clones, under 8.5% seen once. The clonotype was recovered from a woman younger than 35 in good health. Material for sequencing was central memory CD4+ T cells from blood. The V and J genes are TRBV28 and TRBJ2-5; 9 bases match TRBD2. CDR3 coding DNA: TGTGCCACCGTCCTAGCGGGATTCCCGTCGGAGACCCAGTACTTC. This gives the protein CATVLAGFPSETQYF.